These T cell receptor beta chains were read from a single sample in a study of blood T cell repertoires in COVID-19. Repertoires were generated with immunoSEQ multiplex PCR, while TCRdb's copy carries only in-frame clones and drops some. The top ten hold 4.4% of the sample, which has 200,000 to 250,000 clones, around 84% seen once. Sample: peripheral blood. The receptor set was obtained from a man aged 45-65 years with acute or convalescent COVID-19. CDR3s include the opening cysteine and the closing phenylalanine or tryptophan. D genes are given only for firm matches. A row's size may be missing; if present it is once, few, many or a size class.

TRBV5-5	NA	TRBJ2-1	TRBD2	CASSLFSGSSYNEQFF	TGTGCCAGCAGCCTTTTCAGCGGGAGCTCCTACAATGAGCAGTTCTTC
TRBV5-1	NA	TRBJ2-5	NA	CASSLSQETQYF	TGCGCCAGCAGCCTTTCCCAGGAGACCCAGTACTTC
TRBV25-1	NA	TRBJ1-2	NA	CASSGQLTYGYTF	TGTGCCAGCAGTGGACAATTAACGTATGGCTACACCTTC
TRBV18	NA	TRBJ1-5	NA	CASSPPTSNQPQHF	TGTGCCAGCTCACCACCGACAAGCAATCAGCCCCAGCATTTT
TRBV6-5	NA	TRBJ1-1	NA	CASSYERNTEAFF	TGTGCCAGCAGTTACGAGAGGAACACTGAAGCTTTCTTT
TRBV5-6	NA	TRBJ1-6	TRBD1	CASSLSGQVERSPLHF	TGTGCCAGCAGCTTGTCTGGACAGGTTGAACGTTCACCCCTCCACTTT
TRBV5-1	NA	TRBJ1-6	NA	CASSLDHRRPLHF	TGCGCCAGCAGCTTGGACCACCGGAGGCCCCTCCACTTT
TRBV3-1/TRBV3-2	NA	TRBJ2-2	NA	CASSLPKGGWNTGELFF	TGTGCCAGCAGCCTTCCTAAGGGAGGTTGGAACACCGGGGAGCTGTTTTTT
TRBV5-1	NA	TRBJ2-7	NA	CASSPGTYEQYF	TGCGCCAGCAGCCCGGGGACCTACGAGCAGTACTTC
TRBV5-1	NA	TRBJ1-1	TRBD1	CASRDRAEGEAFF	TGCGCCAGCCGGGACAGGGCCGAAGGTGAAGCTTTCTTT
TRBV5-5	NA	TRBJ2-3	NA	CASSSARRTENTQYF	TGTGCCAGCAGCTCCGCACGACGGACAGAAAATACGCAGTATTTT
TRBV12-5	NA	TRBJ2-7	NA	CASGSPGIGGEQYF	TGTGCTAGTGGTTCACCAGGAATCGGGGGCGAGCAGTACTTC
TRBV6-5	NA	TRBJ1-6	NA	CASRGLYSYNSPLHF	TGTGCCAGCAGGGGCCTGTATTCCTATAATTCACCCCTCCACTTT
TRBV18	NA	TRBJ2-1	NA	CASSPKSVDEQFF	TGTGCCAGCTCACCCAAGAGCGTGGATGAGCAGTTCTTC
TRBV7-9	few	TRBJ1-4	TRBD1	CASSTQGAWEKLFF	TGTGCCAGCAGCACACAGGGGGCTTGGGAAAAACTGTTTTTT
TRBV6-1	NA	TRBJ2-7	NA	CASSESGEGEQYF	TGTGCCAGCAGTGAGTCAGGGGAGGGGGAGCAGTACTTC
TRBV3-1/TRBV3-2	NA	TRBJ1-1	NA	CASSHPRDTEAFF	TGTGCCAGCAGCCACCCCAGGGACACTGAAGCTTTCTTT